This T cell receptor beta chain is from a study of long-term antiretroviral therapy in people with HIV. Germline V gene data show CDR1 as SNHLY and CDR2 as FYNNEI. Germline trimming cut 9 bases from V and 0 bases from J; bases unmatched to any gene: 5. The CDR3 spans 14 residues. At the survey level, the v3.0 immunoSEQ assay was run. TCRdb's table, derived via immunoSEQ multiplex PCR, lists solely in-frame clones and lacks some. The sample has roughly 33,000 clones, approximately 97% seen once. Two or more post-ART PBMC samples, plus at least one pre-ART sample, were available for each donor. Treatment for all HIV-infected participants took place in the United States.

Sequencing was performed on unsorted PBMCs, taken 6.9 years after starting antiretroviral therapy. The TCR sequence derives from a man aged 25 to 45 with HIV. The rearrangement uses TRBV2 and TRBJ1-5, with TRBD1 identical over 7 bases. The CDR3 DNA is TGTGCCAGAGGGGGCAGGGATAGCAATCAGCCCCAGCATTTT. This encodes CARGGRDSNQPQHF.